This T cell receptor (beta chain) was captured by sequencing in a study of blood T cell repertoires in COVID-19 (dated by TCRdb to the early 2020s). As for the study more broadly: The collaborator samples originated in the United States, Italy and Spain and spanned the acute and convalescent phases of COVID-19. The material from the prospective study consisted of cDNA or gDNA derived from T cells, B-cell-depleted T cells, or PBMCs. The dataset comprised deeply sampled blood TCRbeta repertoires from subjects exposed to, actively infected with, or recovered from COVID-19. The repertoires were made available in a free public database intended to serve as a resource for research on the immune response to SARS-CoV-2. The samples were drawn from the first 160 participants of the ongoing ImmuneRACE study and from about 1,200 subjects provided by 6 global collaborators. Nearly every sample came with metadata listing a de-identified subject ID, COVID-19 status, age in years and sex. Where HLA class I and class II types were available, the types were taken from metadata supplied by the sample provider, not from assay-based typing.

The investigation overall reported the following: The quantity of clinical and demographic metadata differed by source and by participant and was supplied without curation.

Collaborating institutions collected whole blood in K2EDTA tubes following their own protocols. Collaborator samples were shipped for TCRbeta analysis as frozen whole blood, isolated PBMCs, or DNA extracted from either sample type. TCRbeta CDR3 regions were amplified from genomic DNA by means of the immunoSEQ Assay, a bias-controlled multiplex PCR. Per the original workflow: The number of nucleated cells in each sample was estimated from the amplification of reference gene primers within the assay. Sequence reads were collapsed and filtered to measure the absolute abundance of every unique TCRbeta CDR3 rearrangement. For each sample, productive Simpson clonality was calculated by taking the square root of Simpson's diversity index across productive rearrangements. The table comes from immuneACCESS by way of TCRdb, which keeps in-frame sequences with V and J called. Part of the clones is missing from these tables; in studies checked, under half for an unresolved V gene and the rest for unknown reasons. V and J calls and clone size are given by that table; D and trimming were obtained from the DNA. In all, the sample holds approximately 100,000 clones, and less than 85% of those were seen once. The top ten clonotypes cover around 2% of the sample.

About this clone itself: What this receptor recognizes is not known. Base-call qualities are not available, and no considerably larger clone is one nucleotide away.

The TCR was taken from a woman between 70 and 85 years old with active or convalescent COVID-19. The specimen was peripheral blood.

The sequenced DNA is TGTGCCAGCTCCCTTTGGGAGAACAATGAGCAGTTCTTC. It translates as CASSLWENNEQFF. The V and J genes are TRBV12-3 or TRBV12-4 and TRBJ2-1; 5 matching bases give a weak D call of TRBD2. Including cysteine and phenylalanine, the CDR3 has 13 amino acids. Kept here is only the CDR3 DNA, which spans 39 bases and is read in frame from base 1. The junction shows trimming of 8 bases on V and 5 bases on J, plus 13 bases between the germline ends.